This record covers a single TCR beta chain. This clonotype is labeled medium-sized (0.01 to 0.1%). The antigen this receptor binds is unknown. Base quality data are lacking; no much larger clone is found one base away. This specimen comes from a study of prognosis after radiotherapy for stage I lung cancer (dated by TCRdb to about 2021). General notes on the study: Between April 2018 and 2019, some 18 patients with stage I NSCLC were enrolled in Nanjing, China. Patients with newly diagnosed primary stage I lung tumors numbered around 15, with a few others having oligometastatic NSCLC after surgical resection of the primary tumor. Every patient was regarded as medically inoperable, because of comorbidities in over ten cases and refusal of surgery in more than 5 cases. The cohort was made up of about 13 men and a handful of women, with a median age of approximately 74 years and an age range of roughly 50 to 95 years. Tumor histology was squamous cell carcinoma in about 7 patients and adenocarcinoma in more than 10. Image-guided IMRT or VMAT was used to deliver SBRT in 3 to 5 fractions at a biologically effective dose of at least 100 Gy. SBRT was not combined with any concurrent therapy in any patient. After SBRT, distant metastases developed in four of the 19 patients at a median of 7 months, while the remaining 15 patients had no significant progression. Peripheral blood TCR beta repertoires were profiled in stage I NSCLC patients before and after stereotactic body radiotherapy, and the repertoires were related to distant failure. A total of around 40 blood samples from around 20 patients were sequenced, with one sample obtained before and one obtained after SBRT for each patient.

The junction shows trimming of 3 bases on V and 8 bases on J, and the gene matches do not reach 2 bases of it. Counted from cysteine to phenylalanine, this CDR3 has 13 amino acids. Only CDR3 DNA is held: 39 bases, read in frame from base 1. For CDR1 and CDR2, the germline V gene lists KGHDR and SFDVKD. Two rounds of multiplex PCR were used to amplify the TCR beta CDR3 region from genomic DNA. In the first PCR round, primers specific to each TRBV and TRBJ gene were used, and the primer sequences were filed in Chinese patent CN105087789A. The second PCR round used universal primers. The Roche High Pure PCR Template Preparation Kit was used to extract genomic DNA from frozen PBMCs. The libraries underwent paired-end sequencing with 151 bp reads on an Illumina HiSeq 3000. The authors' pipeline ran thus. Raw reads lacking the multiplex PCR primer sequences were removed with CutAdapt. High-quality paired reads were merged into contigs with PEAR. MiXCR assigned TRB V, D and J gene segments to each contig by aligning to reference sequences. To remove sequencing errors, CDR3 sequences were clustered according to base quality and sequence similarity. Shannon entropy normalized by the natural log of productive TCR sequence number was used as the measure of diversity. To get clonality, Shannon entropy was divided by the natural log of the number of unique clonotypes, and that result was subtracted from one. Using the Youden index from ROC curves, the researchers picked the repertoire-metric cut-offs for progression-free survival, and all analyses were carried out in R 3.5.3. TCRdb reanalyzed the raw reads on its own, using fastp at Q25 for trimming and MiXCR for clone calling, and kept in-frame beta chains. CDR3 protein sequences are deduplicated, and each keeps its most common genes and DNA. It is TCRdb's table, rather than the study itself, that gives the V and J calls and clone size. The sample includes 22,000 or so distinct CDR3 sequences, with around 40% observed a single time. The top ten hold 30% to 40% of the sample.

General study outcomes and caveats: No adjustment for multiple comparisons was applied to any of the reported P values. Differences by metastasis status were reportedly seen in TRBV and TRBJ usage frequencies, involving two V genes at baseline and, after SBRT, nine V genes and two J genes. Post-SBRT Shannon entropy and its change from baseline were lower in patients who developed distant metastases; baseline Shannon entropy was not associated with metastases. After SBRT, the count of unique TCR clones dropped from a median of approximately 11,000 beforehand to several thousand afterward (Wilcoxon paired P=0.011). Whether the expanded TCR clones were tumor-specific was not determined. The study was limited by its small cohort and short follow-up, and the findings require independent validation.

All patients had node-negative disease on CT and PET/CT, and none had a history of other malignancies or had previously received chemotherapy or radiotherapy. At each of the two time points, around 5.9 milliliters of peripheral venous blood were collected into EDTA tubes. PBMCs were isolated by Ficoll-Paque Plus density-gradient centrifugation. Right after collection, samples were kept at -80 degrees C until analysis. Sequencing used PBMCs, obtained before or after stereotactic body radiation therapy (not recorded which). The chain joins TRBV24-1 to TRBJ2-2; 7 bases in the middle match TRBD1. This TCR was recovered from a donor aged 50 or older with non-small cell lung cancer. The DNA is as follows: TGTGCCACCAGTGATCCGGGACAGGGGGAGCTGTTTTTT. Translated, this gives CATSDPGQGELFF.